This T cell receptor beta chain derives from a study of beta chain features in type 1 diabetes. Study-wide points: People with Type 1 diabetes carried modestly yet significantly shorter TCRB CDR3s in all four CD4+ subsets. Whatever favoring of shorter templates PCR might show would apply equally to patients and controls. Insertion counts at VDJ junctions were lower in type 1 diabetes patients, who also showed more deletions there.

Only a few counts were recorded for this clone. Its matching antigen is unknown. The whole isolated RNA underwent reverse transcription, so sequencing captured expressed TCRB transcripts. TCRdb keeps only in-frame clones here, not all; method: immunoSEQ multiplex PCR. The data contain 93,000 or so clones, 25% to 35% of them singletons. The germline CDR1 and CDR2 sequences are LGHNT and FRNRAP. V gave up 0 bases and J gave up 1 base, with 16 bases separating them. The CDR3 length is 18 residues. The sequence derives from a woman under 30 with type 1 diabetes. Sequences were obtained from central memory CD4+ T cells from blood. V is TRBV12-5 and J is TRBJ2-4, with D possibly matching TRBD1 (6 bases). CDR3 region: CASGLVQGAVVAKNIQYF. CDR3 nucleotides: TGTGCTAGTGGTTTGGTACAGGGAGCCGTAGTGGCCAAAAACATTCAGTACTTC. The complete variable domain, with remaining parts taken from reference TRBV12-5 and TRBJ2-4, reads DARVTQTPRHKVTEMGQEVTMRCQPILGHNTVFWYRQTMMQGLELLAYFRNRAPLDDSGMPKDRFSAEMPDATLATLKIQPSEPRDSAVYFCASGLVQGAVVAKNIQYFGAGTRLSVL.